The clone carrying this TCR beta chain has just one count. Its antigen is undetermined. Germline-derived CDR1 and CDR2 are SEHNR and FQNEAQ (reference sequence). V was shortened by 6 bases and J by 3 bases, with 16 bases between the two germline ends. The CDR3 sequence is 15 residues long. The data were taken from a study of T cell repertoires and HLA-DP antigens. Study information: CD4+ T cells were cocultured with HeLa cells expressing HLA-DP.

The assay was immunoSEQ multiplex PCR, and TCRdb's table has in-frame clones only and misses some. The table has about 89,000 clones, roughly 86% seen once. The sample taken for sequencing was CD4+ T cells from PBMCs. J is TRBJ2-3 and V is TRBV7-9, with D perhaps being TRBD1 or TRBD2 (5 bases each). The receptor comes from a man aged 50 or older in good health and CMV-seronegative. CDR3 in amino acids: CASSFTSRETDTQYF. The CDR3 DNA sequence: TGTGCCAGCAGTTTTACCTCCAGGGAGACAGATACGCAGTATTTT.